This paragraph reports one T cell receptor (beta chain). CDR1 KGHSH and CDR2 LQKENI come from the germline V gene. V was shortened by 0 bases and J by 0 bases, with 9 bases between the two germline ends. CDR3 length: 15 residues. This specimen comes from a study of cytomegalovirus exposure and HLA in healthy donors. 60 Vbeta and 13 Jbeta primers were used in PCR. Clones were read by immunoSEQ multiplex PCR, and TCRdb kept only the in-frame ones, dropping some. The table lists some 130,000 clones, 80% of them singletons. The V and J genes are TRBV18 and TRBJ2-7, with D possibly being TRBD2 (5 bases). Material: PBMCs. The TCR originated in a young man in good health and CMV-seronegative. The CDR3 loop is CASSPPDFNSYEQYF. In nucleotides, the CDR3 is TGTGCCAGCTCACCACCGGACTTCAACTCCTACGAGCAGTACTTC.